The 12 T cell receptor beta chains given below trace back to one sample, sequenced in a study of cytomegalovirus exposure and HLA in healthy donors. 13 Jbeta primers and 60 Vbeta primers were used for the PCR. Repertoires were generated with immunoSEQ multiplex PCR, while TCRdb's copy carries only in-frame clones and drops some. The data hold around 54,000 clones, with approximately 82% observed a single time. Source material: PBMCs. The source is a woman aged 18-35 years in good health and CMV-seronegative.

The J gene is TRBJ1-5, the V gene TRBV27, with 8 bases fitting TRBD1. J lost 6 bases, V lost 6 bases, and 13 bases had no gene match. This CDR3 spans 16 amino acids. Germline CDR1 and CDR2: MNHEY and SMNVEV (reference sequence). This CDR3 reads CASRSLGQGAIQPQHF. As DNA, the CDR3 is TGTGCCAGCAGGTCGCTCGGGCAGGGGGCGATTCAGCCCCAGCATTTT.

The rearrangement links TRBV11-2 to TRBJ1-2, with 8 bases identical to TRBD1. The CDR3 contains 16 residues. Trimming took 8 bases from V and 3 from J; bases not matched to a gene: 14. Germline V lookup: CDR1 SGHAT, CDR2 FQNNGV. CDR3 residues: CASVSLRGLADYGYTF. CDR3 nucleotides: TGTGCCAGCGTTTCACTCAGGGGGCTGGCGGACTATGGCTACACCTTC.

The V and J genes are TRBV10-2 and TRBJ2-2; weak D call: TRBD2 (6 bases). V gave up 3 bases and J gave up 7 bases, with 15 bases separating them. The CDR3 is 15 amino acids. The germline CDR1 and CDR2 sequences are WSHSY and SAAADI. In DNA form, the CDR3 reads TGCGCCAGCAGTGATTTTGGGGGGTTGATCGGGGAGCTGTTTTTT. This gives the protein CASSDFGGLIGELFF.

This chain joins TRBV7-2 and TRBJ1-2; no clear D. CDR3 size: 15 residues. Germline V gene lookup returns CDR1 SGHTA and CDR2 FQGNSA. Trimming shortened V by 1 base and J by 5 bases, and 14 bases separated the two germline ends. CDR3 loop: CASSLVRQVQYGYTF. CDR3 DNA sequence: TGTGCCAGCAGCTTAGTTCGGCAGGTTCAGTATGGCTACACCTTC.

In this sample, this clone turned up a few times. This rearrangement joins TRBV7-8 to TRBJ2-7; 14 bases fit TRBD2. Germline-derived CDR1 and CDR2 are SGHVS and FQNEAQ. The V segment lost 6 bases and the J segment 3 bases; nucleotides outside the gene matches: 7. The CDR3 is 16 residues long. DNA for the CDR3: TGTGCCAGCAGTCCCACCGGGACTAGCGGGGGCTACGAGCAGTACTTC. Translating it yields CASSPTGTSGGYEQYF.

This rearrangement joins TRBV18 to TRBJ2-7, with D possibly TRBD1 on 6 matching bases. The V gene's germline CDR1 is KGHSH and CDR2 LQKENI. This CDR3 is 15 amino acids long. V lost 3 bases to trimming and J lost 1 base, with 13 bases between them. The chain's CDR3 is CASSPLQGASYEQYF. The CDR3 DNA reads TGTGCCAGCTCACCCCTACAGGGAGCGTCCTACGAGCAGTACTTC.

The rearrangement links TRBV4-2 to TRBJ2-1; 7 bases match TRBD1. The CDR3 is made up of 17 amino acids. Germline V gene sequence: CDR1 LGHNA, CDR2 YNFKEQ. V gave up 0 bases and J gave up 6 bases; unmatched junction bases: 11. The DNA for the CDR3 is TGTGCCAGCAGCCAAGATGAAATCAGGGGGACGGGCAATGAGCAGTTCTTC. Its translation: CASSQDEIRGTGNEQFF.

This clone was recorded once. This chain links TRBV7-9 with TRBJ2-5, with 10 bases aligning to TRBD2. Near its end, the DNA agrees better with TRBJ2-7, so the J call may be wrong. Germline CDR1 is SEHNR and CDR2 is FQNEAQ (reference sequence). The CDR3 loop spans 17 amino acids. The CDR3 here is CAINRLAGASSSYEQYF. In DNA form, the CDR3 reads TGTGCCATCAACCGTCTAGCGGGAGCCTCTTCCTCTTACGAGCAGTACTTC.

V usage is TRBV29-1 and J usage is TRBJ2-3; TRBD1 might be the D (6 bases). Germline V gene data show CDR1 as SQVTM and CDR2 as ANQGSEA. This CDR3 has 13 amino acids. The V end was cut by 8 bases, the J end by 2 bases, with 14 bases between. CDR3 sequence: CSSFDRNTDTQYF. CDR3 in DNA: TGCAGCTCCTTCGACAGGAACACAGATACGCAGTATTTT.

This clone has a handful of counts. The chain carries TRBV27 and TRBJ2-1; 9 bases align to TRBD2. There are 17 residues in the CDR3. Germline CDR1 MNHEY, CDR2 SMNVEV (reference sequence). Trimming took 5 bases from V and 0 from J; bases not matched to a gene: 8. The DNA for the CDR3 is TGTGCCAGCAGTCCCAGACTAGCGGCTTTCTCCTACAATGAGCAGTTCTTC. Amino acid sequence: CASSPRLAAFSYNEQFF.

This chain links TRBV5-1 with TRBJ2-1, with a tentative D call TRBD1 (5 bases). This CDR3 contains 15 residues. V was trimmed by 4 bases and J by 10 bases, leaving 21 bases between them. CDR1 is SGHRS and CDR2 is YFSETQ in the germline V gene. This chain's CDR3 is CASSLARQGIREQFF. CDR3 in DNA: TGCGCCAGCAGCCTGGCGAGGCAGGGTATACGGGAGCAGTTCTTC.

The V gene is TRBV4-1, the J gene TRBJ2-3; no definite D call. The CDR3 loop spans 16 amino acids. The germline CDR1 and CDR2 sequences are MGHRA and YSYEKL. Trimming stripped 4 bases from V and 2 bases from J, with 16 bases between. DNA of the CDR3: TGCGCCAGCAGCCTATATCAGGATAGTTACACAGATACGCAGTATTTT. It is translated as CASSLYQDSYTDTQYF.